The rows below give T cell receptor beta chains drawn from one sample of a study of blood T cells in healthy people across ages. A single record per CDR3 protein comes from TCRdb applying MiXCR to the 5' RACE reads. Here the sample spans approximately 900,000 distinct CDR3 sequences, about 28% being singletons. Another study also made use of these data, one on T cells of mothers and their children.

Source material: blood. These receptors were taken from a woman between 40 and 55 years old in good health. Both conserved end residues are part of each CDR3. The order of the fields is clone size, J gene, D gene, V gene, CDR3 DNA, CDR3 protein. The D gene is left open where the match is weak. Clone size, where shown, is once, few, many, or a class for clones that have expanded.

clone_size: -
j_call: TRBJ2-1
d_call: -
v_call: TRBV7-3
cdr3_nt: TGTGCCAGCAGCTTAGATCCAGCCTACAATGAGCAGTTCTTC
cdr3_aa: CASSLDPAYNEQFF

clone_size: -
j_call: TRBJ2-5
d_call: -
v_call: TRBV2
cdr3_nt: TGTGCCAGCAGCCGGGACACCAAAGAGACCCAGTACTTC
cdr3_aa: CASSRDTKETQYF

clone_size: few
j_call: TRBJ1-2
d_call: TRBD1
v_call: TRBV20-1
cdr3_nt: TGCAGTGCCGCCCCGGGACAGGGGGCGCAGAACTATGGCTACACCTTC
cdr3_aa: CSAAPGQGAQNYGYTF

clone_size: many
j_call: TRBJ1-1
d_call: -
v_call: TRBV5-1
cdr3_nt: TGCGCCAGCAGCTTAGACACTGAAGCTTTCTTT
cdr3_aa: CASSLDTEAFF

clone_size: many
j_call: TRBJ2-7
d_call: -
v_call: TRBV13
cdr3_nt: TGTGCCAGCAGTTACTCCGACTACTCCTACGAGCAGTACTTC
cdr3_aa: CASSYSDYSYEQYF

clone_size: medium-sized
j_call: TRBJ2-1
d_call: TRBD2
v_call: TRBV28
cdr3_nt: TGTGCCAGCAGTTTTGGTGGACTAGCGGGGGGTCACTACAATGAGCAGTTCTTC
cdr3_aa: CASSFGGLAGGHYNEQFF

clone_size: few
j_call: TRBJ1-1
d_call: -
v_call: TRBV27
cdr3_nt: TGTGCCAGCAGTGGGGGTGGACTAATGAACACTGAAGCTTTCTTT
cdr3_aa: CASSGGGLMNTEAFF

clone_size: -
j_call: TRBJ2-7
d_call: TRBD1
v_call: TRBV7-8
cdr3_nt: TGTGCCAGCAGCTTAACGGACAGGTCTAGCCCCTACGAGCAGTACTTC
cdr3_aa: CASSLTDRSSPYEQYF

clone_size: -
j_call: TRBJ2-3
d_call: -
v_call: TRBV19
cdr3_nt: TGTGCCAGTAGTTCTCACCAGGGCACAGATACGCAGTATTTT
cdr3_aa: CASSSHQGTDTQYF

clone_size: few
j_call: TRBJ2-1
d_call: TRBD2
v_call: TRBV11-2
cdr3_nt: TGTGCCAGCAGCTTAGTGGGGACTAGCACGAACCACAATGAGCAGTTCTTC
cdr3_aa: CASSLVGTSTNHNEQFF

clone_size: many
j_call: TRBJ2-7
d_call: TRBD2
v_call: TRBV10-3
cdr3_nt: TGTGCCATCGGACTAGCGGGATCCTACGAGCAGTACTTC
cdr3_aa: CAIGLAGSYEQYF

clone_size: -
j_call: TRBJ2-3
d_call: TRBD2
v_call: TRBV20-1
cdr3_nt: TGCAGTGCGGGAACGGGACTAGCGGGGGGGGATACGCAGTATTTT
cdr3_aa: CSAGTGLAGGDTQYF

clone_size: -
j_call: TRBJ2-2
d_call: -
v_call: TRBV6-4
cdr3_nt: TGTGCCAGCAAATCTTCGGACAGAGACACCGGGGAGCTGTTTTTT
cdr3_aa: CASKSSDRDTGELFF

clone_size: -
j_call: TRBJ1-2
d_call: -
v_call: TRBV20-1
cdr3_nt: TGCAGTGCTAGAGGGACAAGGCTTGTGGGCTACACCTTC
cdr3_aa: CSARGTRLVGYTF

clone_size: few
j_call: TRBJ2-7
d_call: -
v_call: TRBV20-1
cdr3_nt: TGCAGTGCCAAGCCCCTCGAGGGGGAGAGGACCTACGAGCAGTACTTC
cdr3_aa: CSAKPLEGERTYEQYF

clone_size: -
j_call: TRBJ1-1
d_call: -
v_call: TRBV20-1
cdr3_nt: TGCAGTGCCGAGAATCATATGAACACTGAAGCTTTCTTT
cdr3_aa: CSAENHMNTEAFF

clone_size: once
j_call: TRBJ1-6
d_call: TRBD1
v_call: TRBV2
cdr3_nt: TGTGCCAGCAGTGAGCAGGGGGTCGGAAATTCACCCCTCCACTTT
cdr3_aa: CASSEQGVGNSPLHF

clone_size: few
j_call: TRBJ2-5
d_call: -
v_call: TRBV10-2
cdr3_nt: TGCGCCAGCAGTGCGACTGGGCAAGAGACCCAGTACTTC
cdr3_aa: CASSATGQETQYF

clone_size: -
j_call: TRBJ2-7
d_call: -
v_call: TRBV10-3
cdr3_nt: TGTGCCATCGGCCGGGACCCGGGCAGGTACGAGCAGTACTTC
cdr3_aa: CAIGRDPGRYEQYF

clone_size: many
j_call: TRBJ2-3
d_call: -
v_call: TRBV5-5
cdr3_nt: TGTGCCAGCAGCTTCCACAGGCCTTTCACAGATACGCAGTATTTT
cdr3_aa: CASSFHRPFTDTQYF

clone_size: few
j_call: TRBJ2-3
d_call: TRBD2
v_call: TRBV20-1
cdr3_nt: TGCAGTGCTAGTACCCAGCGGGGGGGCCATACAGATACGCAGTATTTT
cdr3_aa: CSASTQRGGHTDTQYF

clone_size: few
j_call: TRBJ2-7
d_call: -
v_call: TRBV14
cdr3_nt: TGTGCCAGCAGCCGTGCCAGAATCACCGGGCACGAGCAGTACTTC
cdr3_aa: CASSRARITGHEQYF

clone_size: -
j_call: TRBJ1-1
d_call: TRBD1
v_call: TRBV11-2
cdr3_nt: TGTGCCAGCAGCCCTACAGGGGTGGGTGGAGCTGAAGCTTTCTTT
cdr3_aa: CASSPTGVGGAEAFF